One and the same sample provided the 17 T cell receptor beta chains below, sequenced in a study of T cells in Graves' hyperthyroidism and ophthalmopathy. Amplified TCR beta CDR3 regions derived from RNA transcripts. Using the HTBI primer set, a first-round RT-PCR was run on the TCR CDR3. Each CDR3 protein is one row after TCRdb ran MiXCR on the multiplex PCR reads. The sample holds about 640,000 distinct CDR3 sequences, 45% seen once. The sequenced material came from peripheral blood or thyroid tissue (not recorded which). All receptors come from an adult man with Graves' disease, either hyperthyroidism or ophthalmopathy (not recorded which).

The chain has TRBV14 and TRBJ1-1, with D maybe TRBD1 (5 bases). Germline CDR1 reads SGHDN; CDR2 reads FVKESK. Between the trimmed V and J ends, which lost 5 bases and 4 bases, there was a span of 20 bases. CDR3 size: 16 residues. The DNA for the CDR3 is TGTGCCAGCAGCTTACCGCTTCGGGGGATGAGCACTGAAGCTTTCTTT. Its translation is CASSLPLRGMSTEAFF. The whole variable domain, filled in from reference TRBV14 and TRBJ1-1, reads EAGVTQFPSHSVIEKGQTVTLRCDPISGHDNLYWYRRVMGKEIKFLLHFVKESKQDESGMPNNRFLAERTGGTYSTLKVQPAELEDSGVYFCASSLPLRGMSTEAFFGQGTRLTVV.

This clonotype was picked up a small number of times. The chain carries TRBV7-9 and TRBJ2-7; 7 bases match TRBD2. J lost 3 bases, V lost 3 bases, and 8 bases had no gene match. CDR1 is SEHNR, CDR2 FQNEAQ, per germline (reference sequence). The CDR3 has 15 residues. CDR3 nucleotide sequence: TGTGCCAGCAGCTTGGTCCGGGAGGATTACTACGAGCAGTACTTC. Protein: CASSLVREDYYEQYF. Complete variable domain (other parts from reference TRBV7-9 and TRBJ2-7): DTGVSQNPRHKITKRGQNVTFRCDPISEHNRLYWYRQTLGQGPEFLTYFQNEAQLEKSRLLSDRFSAERPKGSFSTLEIQRTEQGDSAMYLCASSLVREDYYEQYFGPGTRLTVT.

The chain couples TRBV12-3 or TRBV12-4 to TRBJ1-5; weak D call: TRBD1 (5 bases). The CDR3 sequence is 15 residues long. The CDR3 is CASASDLAGQETQHF. As DNA, the CDR3 is TGTGCTAGTGCCTCGGACCTGGCGGGGCAAGAGACCCAGCATTTT.

This clonotype was counted many times. The chain carries TRBV10-2 and TRBJ1-2; D is ambiguous. In germline, CDR1 is WSHSY, CDR2 SAAADI. This CDR3 spans 12 amino acids. Trimming stripped 3 bases from V and 7 bases from J, with 9 bases between. CDR3 in amino acids: CASSEGGSGYTF. CDR3 DNA: TGCGCCAGCAGTGAAGGAGGCAGTGGCTACACCTTC.

This chain connects TRBV7-9 to TRBJ1-2; D is undetermined. CDR3 size: 12 residues. The germline V gene encodes CDR1 SEHNR and CDR2 FQNEAQ (reference sequence). V dropped 6 bases and J dropped 9 bases, with 14 bases sitting between them. The DNA of the CDR3 is TGTGCCAGCAGTTTGGTCGGAGGGAGCTACACCTTC. Translation: CASSLVGGSYTF.

The rearrangement links TRBV29-1 to TRBJ1-2; D ambiguous. The CDR3 contains 11 residues. The germline V gene has CDR1 SQVTM and CDR2 ANQGSEA. The V end was cut by 8 bases, the J end by 4 bases, with 11 bases between. CDR3 DNA sequence: TGCAGCTCCTTACAACTCTATGGCTACACCTTC. Translated: CSSLQLYGYTF. The full variable domain, rest sourced from reference TRBV29-1 and TRBJ1-2, is SAVISQKPSRDICQRGTSLTIQCQVDSQVTMMFWYRQQPGQSLTLIATANQGSEATYESGFVIDKFPISRPNLTFSTLTVSNMSPEDSSIYLCSSLQLYGYTFGSGTRLTVV.

This chain links TRBV7-4 with TRBJ1-6; 11 bases match TRBD1. V trimming: 3 bases; J trimming: 5 bases; junction bases outside the gene matches: 3. CDR1 is SGHVT and CDR2 is SQSDAQ in the germline V gene. This CDR3 is 16 amino acids long. Here the CDR3 DNA reads TGTGCCAGCAGCTTCCGGGACAGGGGGGATAATTCACCCCTCCACTTT. Translated, it gives CASSFRDRGDNSPLHF.

The chain joins TRBV20-1 to TRBJ2-1; 9 bases match TRBD2. Germline V gene data show CDR1 as DFQATT and CDR2 as SNEGSKA (reference sequence). Trimming removed 2 bases from V and 10 bases from J; junction bases left unmatched: 9. CDR3 length equals 14 residues. CDR3 in amino acids: CSARLREGAYEQFF. The CDR3 bases are TGCAGTGCTAGACTGCGGGAGGGAGCCTACGAGCAGTTCTTC.

V is TRBV9 and J is TRBJ2-5; 8 positions agree with TRBD2. V lost 4 bases, J lost 5 bases, and 7 bases stayed unmatched. CDR3 size: 14 residues. Germline CDR1 reads SGDLS; CDR2 reads YYNGEE. The CDR3 protein is CASSPRTSPETQYF. The CDR3 DNA reads as TGTGCCAGCAGCCCCCGGACTAGCCCTGAGACCCAGTACTTC. Filled out from reference TRBV9 and TRBJ2-5, the complete variable domain reads DSGVTQTPKHLITATGQRVTLRCSPRSGDLSVYWYQQSLDQGLQFLIQYYNGEERAKGNILERFSAQQFPDLHSELNLSSLELGDSALYFCASSPRTSPETQYFGPGTRLLVL.

As DNA, the CDR3 is TGCAGCGGCCAGAGGGGGACAGCCTACGAGCAGTACTTC. Its translation: CSGQRGTAYEQYF. The V call is TRBV29-1, the J call TRBJ2-7; 7 positions match TRBD1. The CDR3 is 13 amino acids. V lost 7 bases to trimming and J lost 2 bases; unmatched junction nucleotides: 8. Germline values: CDR1 SQVTM, CDR2 ANQGSEA.

V is TRBV3-1 and J is TRBJ2-7; D is uncertain. Trimming removed 1 base at V and 0 bases at J, with 10 bases between. This CDR3 contains 15 residues. CDR1 and CDR2 (germline): LGHDT, YNNKEL (reference sequence). CDR3 residues: CASSQAPGSSYEQYF. CDR3 nucleotide sequence: TGTGCCAGCAGCCAAGCTCCAGGATCCTCCTACGAGCAGTACTTC.

This clonotype was counted only a few times. CDR3 in DNA: TGTGCCAGTAGTACCATTCGACAGGGACAGGGCAATCAGCCCCAGCATTTT. It translates to CASSTIRQGQGNQPQHF. V is TRBV19 and J is TRBJ1-5; 8 nucleotides align to TRBD1. The V segment lost 4 bases and the J segment 2 bases; nucleotides outside the gene matches: 10. The V gene's germline CDR1 is LNHDA and CDR2 SQIVND (reference sequence). The CDR3 runs to 17 residues.

The chain employs TRBV5-1 and TRBJ1-2; no definite D call. Germline assignment: CDR1 SGHRS and CDR2 YFSETQ. The CDR3 runs 15 residues. Between the trimmed V and J ends, which lost 1 base and 7 bases, there was a span of 17 bases. CDR3 sequence (DNA): TGCGCCAGCAGCTTGCAGGTAGGAGGAGGACGTGGCTACACCTTC. Residues: CASSLQVGGGRGYTF.

V gene TRBV7-2 combines with J gene TRBJ2-7; D is tentatively TRBD1 or TRBD2 (6 bases each). The CDR3 is 16 residues long. CDR1 and CDR2 (germline): SGHTA, FQGNSA. With 6 bases removed from V and 2 bases from J, the gap between germline ends came to 20 bases. CDR3 residues: CASSPPQGGITYEQYF. Written as DNA, the CDR3 is TGTGCCAGCAGTCCTCCTCAAGGGGGGATTACCTACGAGCAGTACTTC.

The chain uses TRBV9 and TRBJ2-5, with 9 bases matching TRBD2. Per germline, CDR1 SGDLS and CDR2 YYNGEE. The CDR3 contains 14 residues. Unmatched junction bases numbered 6, after V lost 4 bases and J lost 5 bases. The CDR3 protein is CASSTSGGLETQYF. Here the CDR3 DNA reads TGTGCCAGCAGCACCAGCGGGGGGTTGGAGACCCAGTACTTC.

This clonotype showed up just a few times. The chain has TRBV2 and TRBJ1-5, with 10 nucleotides matching TRBD1. The CDR3 is made up of 15 amino acids. The junction had 4 bases not matched to a gene; V was cut back by 2 bases and J by 6 bases. Germline CDR1 SNHLY, CDR2 FYNNEI. This chain's CDR3 is CASSEWGQGIQPQHF. The CDR3, as DNA: TGTGCCAGCAGTGAATGGGGACAGGGGATTCAGCCCCAGCATTTT.

This clonotype was found many times. V gene TRBV7-3 combines with J gene TRBJ1-2, with D possibly TRBD1 on 5 matching bases. The ends were cut back, 0 bases at V and 7 bases at J, with 9 bases in the middle. Germline V gene sequence: CDR1 SGHTA, CDR2 FQGTGA. The CDR3 has 13 amino acids. In DNA form, the CDR3 reads TGTGCCAGCAGCTTAACGGGGGTGACTGGCTACACCTTC. It translates to CASSLTGVTGYTF. Drawing the rest from reference TRBV7-3 and TRBJ1-2, the complete variable domain is GAGVSQTPSNKVTEKGKYVELRCDPISGHTALYWYRQSLGQGPEFLIYFQGTGAADDSGLPNDRFFAVRPEGSVSTLKIQRTERGDSAVYLCASSLTGVTGYTFGSGTRLTVV.